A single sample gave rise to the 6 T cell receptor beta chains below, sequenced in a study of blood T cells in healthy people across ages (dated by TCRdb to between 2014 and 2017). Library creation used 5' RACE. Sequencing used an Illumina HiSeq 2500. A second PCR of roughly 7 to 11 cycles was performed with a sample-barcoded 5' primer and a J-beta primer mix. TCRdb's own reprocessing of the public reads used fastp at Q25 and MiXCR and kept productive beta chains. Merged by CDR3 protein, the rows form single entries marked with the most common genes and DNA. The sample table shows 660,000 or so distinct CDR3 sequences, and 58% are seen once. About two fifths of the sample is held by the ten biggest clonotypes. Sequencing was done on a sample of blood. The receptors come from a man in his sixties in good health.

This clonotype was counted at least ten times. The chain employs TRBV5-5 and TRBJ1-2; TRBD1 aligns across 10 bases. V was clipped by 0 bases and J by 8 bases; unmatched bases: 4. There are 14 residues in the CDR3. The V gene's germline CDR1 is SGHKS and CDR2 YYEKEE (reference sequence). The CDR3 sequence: CASSLEDRGHGYTF. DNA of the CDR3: TGTGCCAGCAGCTTGGAAGACAGGGGGCACGGCTACACCTTC.

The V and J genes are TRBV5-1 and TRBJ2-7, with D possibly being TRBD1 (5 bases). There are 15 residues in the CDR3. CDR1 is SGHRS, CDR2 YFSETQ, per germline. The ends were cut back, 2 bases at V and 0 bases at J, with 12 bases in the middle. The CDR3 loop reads CASSFLGVLSYEQYF. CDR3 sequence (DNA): TGCGCCAGCAGCTTTTTAGGGGTCCTCTCCTACGAGCAGTACTTC.

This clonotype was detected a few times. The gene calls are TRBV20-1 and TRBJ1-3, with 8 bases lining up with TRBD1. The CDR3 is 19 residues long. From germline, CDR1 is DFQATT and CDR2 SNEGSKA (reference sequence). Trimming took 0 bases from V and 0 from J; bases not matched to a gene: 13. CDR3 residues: CSARDPGTGGDHSGNTIYF. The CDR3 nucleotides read TGCAGTGCTAGAGATCCGGGGACAGGAGGCGACCACTCTGGAAACACCATATATTTT.

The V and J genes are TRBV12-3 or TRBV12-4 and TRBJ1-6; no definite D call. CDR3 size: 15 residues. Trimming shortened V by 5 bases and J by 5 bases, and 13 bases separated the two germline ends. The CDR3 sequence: CASSRPGSNNSPLHF. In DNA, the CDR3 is TGTGCCAGCAGTCGCCCTGGATCAAATAATTCACCCCTCCACTTT.

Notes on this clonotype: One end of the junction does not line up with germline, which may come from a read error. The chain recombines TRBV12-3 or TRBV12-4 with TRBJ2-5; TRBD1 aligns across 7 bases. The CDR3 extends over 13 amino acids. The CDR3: CASSYNRGEAQYF. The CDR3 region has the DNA TGTGCCAGCAGTTATAACAGGGGAGAGGCCCAGTACTTC.

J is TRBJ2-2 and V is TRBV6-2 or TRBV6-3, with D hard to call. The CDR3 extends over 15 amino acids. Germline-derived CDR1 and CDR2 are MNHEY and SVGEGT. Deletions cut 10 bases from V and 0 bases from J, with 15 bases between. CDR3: CATTRGSSNTGELFF. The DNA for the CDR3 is TGTGCCACCACCAGAGGCAGCTCGAACACCGGGGAGCTGTTTTTT.